The 7 T cell receptor beta chains below all came from one sample that was sequenced in a study of CD8 T cells in Susac syndrome. Random-hexamer reverse transcription was applied to roughly 0.5 to 1 ug RNA. MiXCR, run by TCRdb on the immunoSEQ multiplex PCR reads, gives a single entry per CDR3 protein. This sample has fewer than 95,000 distinct CDR3 sequences; about 96% occur once, and the top ten carry around 0.62%. Material: CD8+ T cells from PBMCs. All receptors come from a human donor with Susac syndrome.

The gene calls are TRBV19 and TRBJ1-2; no reliable D call. V shed 10 bases and J shed 5 bases, with 17 bases lying between them. The CDR3 length is 13 residues. Germline V gene sequence: CDR1 LNHDA, CDR2 SQIVND (reference sequence). CDR3 sequence reads: CATQLIPGYGYTF. The CDR3 nucleotides are TGTGCCACACAGTTAATCCCCGGGTATGGCTACACCTTC.

This clonotype was seen a single time. V usage is TRBV7-9 and J usage is TRBJ1-1; weak D call: TRBD1 (6 bases). Germline V lookup: CDR1 SEHNR, CDR2 FQNEAQ (reference sequence). The CDR3 consists of 13 residues. Between the trimmed V and J ends, which lost 5 bases and 6 bases, there was a span of 13 bases. The DNA for the CDR3 is TGTGCCAGCAGCCCAAGGGGGGATTCTGAAGCTTTCTTT. This codes for CASSPRGDSEAFF.

The V gene is TRBV7-9, the J gene TRBJ2-2; the D is unclear. V lost 5 bases to trimming and J lost 1 base, with 5 bases between them. Germline CDR1 SEHNR, CDR2 FQNEAQ (reference sequence). The CDR3 is 13 residues long. The CDR3 nucleotides read TGTGCCAGCAGCGACAAGAACACCGGGGAGCTGTTTTTT. Translation: CASSDKNTGELFF.

This chain connects TRBV28 to TRBJ2-7; D is possibly TRBD1 (6 bases). Trimming pared 3 bases from V and 5 bases from J, leaving 17 bases between. The CDR3 is 15 amino acids. Germline-derived CDR1 and CDR2 are MDHEN and SYDVKM. CDR3 DNA sequence: TGTGCCAGCAGTTTTTCCTCAGGGGAGTCCAACGAGCAGTACTTC. Translated, it gives CASSFSSGESNEQYF.

This clonotype occurred once. The genes are TRBV30 and TRBJ1-1; D remains unclear. V was cut by 4 bases and J by 2 bases, with 5 bases left in between. CDR1 is GTSNPN and CDR2 is SVGIG in the germline V gene (reference sequence). The CDR3 totals 11 residues. The CDR3 DNA reads TGTGCCTGGATGTTTAACACTGAAGCTTTCTTT. Its protein is CAWMFNTEAFF.

Here the CDR3 DNA reads TGTGCCAGCAGCCAATATCCTTTGACGAGGGACAGCAATGAGCAGTTCTTC. Protein sequence: CASSQYPLTRDSNEQFF. The chain links TRBV7-9 to TRBJ2-1, with 7 bases lining up with TRBD1. The V and J ends lost 5 bases and 6 bases, in that order; junction bases with no gene match: 16. The germline V gene has CDR1 SEHNR and CDR2 FQNEAQ (reference sequence). CDR3 size: 17 residues.

The rearrangement uses TRBV2 and TRBJ1-3; D ambiguous. CDR3 size: 14 residues. Germline CDR1 SNHLY, CDR2 FYNNEI. The V and J ends lost 8 bases and 0 bases respectively, with 11 bases between them. The CDR3 nucleotides are TGTGCCAGCCGAAGCGAAACCTCTGGAAACACCATATATTTT. Translated: CASRSETSGNTIYF.